The 17 T cell receptor beta chains below come from one sample, sequenced in a study of cytomegalovirus exposure and HLA in healthy donors. Vbeta (60) and Jbeta (13) primers were used in the PCR. Sequencing used immunoSEQ multiplex PCR; TCRdb keeps in-frame clones, though not all of them. In the table there are about 81,000 clones, 77% of which are singletons. The sample was PBMCs. Every receptor here comes from a man aged 50 to 60 in good health and CMV-seropositive.

The V call is TRBV11-3, the J call TRBJ2-7, with a tentative D call TRBD2 (5 bases). The length of the CDR3 is 17 residues. Trimming removed 0 bases from V and 3 bases from J, with 18 bases in between. Germline-derived CDR1 and CDR2 are SGHNT and YENEEA. The CDR3 is CASSLESRVGSLYEQYF. In DNA, the CDR3 is TGTGCCAGCAGCTTAGAGTCGAGGGTAGGGTCCCTCTACGAGCAGTACTTC.

The chain links TRBV6-1 to TRBJ2-7; TRBD2 agrees at 13 bases. V trimming: 6 bases; J trimming: 4 bases; junction bases outside the gene matches: 6. The V gene's germline CDR1 is MNHNS and CDR2 SASEGT. This CDR3 comprises 15 residues. CDR3 amino acids: CASRTGTSGMYEQYF. In DNA form, the CDR3 reads TGTGCCAGCAGGACCGGGACTAGCGGGATGTACGAGCAGTACTTC.

V and J are TRBV18 and TRBJ1-2, with D tentatively TRBD1 (6 bases). CDR1 is KGHSH and CDR2 is LQKENI in the germline V gene. Trimming pared 0 bases from V and 4 bases from J, leaving 15 bases between. CDR3 length: 16 residues. CDR3 sequence reads: CASSPPARGNLYGYTF. The CDR3 coding sequence is TGTGCCAGCTCACCACCTGCCAGGGGCAACCTCTATGGCTACACCTTC.

The chain couples TRBV9 to TRBJ2-7, with 9 bases fitting TRBD1. The CDR3 runs 14 residues. From germline, CDR1 is SGDLS and CDR2 YYNGEE. Trimming removed 4 bases from V and 3 bases from J; junction bases left unmatched: 5. The CDR3 reads CASSRQGEVYEQYF. The CDR3 DNA reads as TGTGCCAGCAGCAGACAGGGGGAAGTCTACGAGCAGTACTTC.

The chain combines TRBV7-2 with TRBJ1-2; tentative D call: TRBD1 (6 bases). CDR3 length equals 17 residues. Germline-derived CDR1 and CDR2 are SGHTA and FQGNSA. With 7 bases removed from V and 5 bases from J, the gap between germline ends came to 26 bases. The CDR3 bases are TGTGCCAGCACCCCAGTGGAAGGGGGGGGCTTTGTATATGGCTACACCTTC. Its translation is CASTPVEGGGFVYGYTF.

The V call is TRBV7-8, the J call TRBJ1-1, with D maybe TRBD1 (5 bases). Trimming cost V 7 bases and J 1 base, with 10 bases left between them. This CDR3 has 13 residues. Germline V gene sequence: CDR1 SGHVS, CDR2 FQNEAQ. CDR3 nucleotide sequence: TGTGCCAGCACCAAGACAGAGAACACTGAAGCTTTCTTT. Protein: CASTKTENTEAFF.

V gene TRBV27 combines with J gene TRBJ2-7, with a tentative D call TRBD2 (5 bases). The CDR3 runs to 13 residues. Germline V gene sequence: CDR1 MNHEY, CDR2 SMNVEV (reference sequence). V lost 5 bases to trimming and J lost 2 bases, with 10 bases between them. CDR3 amino acids: CASSHKAAYEQYF. The CDR3 DNA is TGTGCCAGCAGTCACAAAGCGGCCTACGAGCAGTACTTC.

The chain uses TRBV7-6 and TRBJ2-1; D is unclear. Germline V gene sequence: CDR1 SGHVS, CDR2 FNYEAQ. Trimming removed 0 bases from V and 6 bases from J, with 9 bases in between. The CDR3 length is 14 residues. This CDR3 reads CASSLAVPINEQFF. The CDR3, as DNA: TGTGCCAGCAGCTTAGCGGTGCCTATCAATGAGCAGTTCTTC. Full variable domain (rest looked up from reference TRBV7-6 and TRBJ2-1): GAGVSQSPRYKVTKRGQDVALRCDPISGHVSLYWYRQALGQGPEFLTYFNYEAQQDKSGLPNDRFSAERPEGSISTLTIQRTEQRDSAMYRCASSLAVPINEQFFGPGTRLTVL.

The chain carries TRBV7-2 and TRBJ2-3; possible D gene TRBD2, 6 bases. The V and J ends lost 1 base and 3 bases respectively, with 20 bases between them. CDR1 is SGHTA, CDR2 FQGNSA, per germline. The CDR3 covers 18 residues. The CDR3: CASSLDSGALLGTDTQYF. The CDR3 nucleotides read TGTGCCAGCAGCTTAGATTCGGGAGCCCTCCTAGGGACAGATACGCAGTATTTT.

The CDR3 DNA is TGTGCCACCAGCAGAGAACTAGTGGGAGCAGATACGCAGTATTTT. This sequence encodes CATSRELVGADTQYF. The rearrangement uses TRBV15 and TRBJ2-3, with D perhaps matching TRBD2 (5 bases). The CDR3 totals 15 residues. V lost 0 bases, J lost 4 bases, and 11 bases lay in between. Germline assignment: CDR1 LNHNV and CDR2 YYDKDF (reference sequence).

The gene calls are TRBV30 and TRBJ1-1; tentative D call: TRBD1 (5 bases). The V and J ends lost 7 bases and 6 bases respectively, with 21 bases between them. Germline loops: CDR1 GTSNPN, CDR2 SVGIG (reference sequence). This CDR3 region has 14 residues. CDR3 loop: CAYRFDRYLPEAFF. Here the CDR3 DNA reads TGTGCCTACCGCTTTGACAGATACTTGCCTGAAGCTTTCTTT.

The chain recombines TRBV5-1 with TRBJ2-2, with D tentatively TRBD2 (5 bases). CDR3 size: 16 residues. The V gene's germline CDR1 is SGHRS and CDR2 YFSETQ. V shed 1 base and J shed 4 bases, with 14 bases lying between them. DNA for the CDR3: TGCGCCAGCAGCTTGACATTAGCTGAGGGCACCGGGGAGCTGTTTTTT. It translates to CASSLTLAEGTGELFF.

The chain carries TRBV5-1 and TRBJ2-3; TRBD2 is a possible D gene (6 bases). This CDR3 is 13 amino acids long. Germline-derived CDR1 and CDR2 are SGHRS and YFSETQ. Trimming removed 4 bases from V and 5 bases from J, with 11 bases in between. CDR3 nucleotide sequence: TGCGCCAGCAGCACTTTGGGGGGAGATACGCAGTATTTT. It translates to CASSTLGGDTQYF.

CDR3 loop: CASRGDRENSPLHF. The CDR3 region has the DNA TGTGCCAGCAGAGGAGACAGGGAAAATTCACCCCTCCACTTT. The V gene is TRBV6-1, the J gene TRBJ1-6; 7 nucleotides line up with TRBD1. The germline V gene encodes CDR1 MNHNS and CDR2 SASEGT. CDR3 size: 14 residues. V shed 6 bases, J shed 7 bases, and the junction held 6 bases outside the gene matches.

The chain employs TRBV30 and TRBJ1-5, with D possibly being TRBD1 (6 bases). V dropped 1 base and J dropped 4 bases, with 14 bases sitting between them. The germline V gene encodes CDR1 GTSNPN and CDR2 SVGIG (reference sequence). The CDR3 consists of 15 residues. In nucleotides, the CDR3 is TGTGCCTGGAGTGCCGCAGGGGTTGGTAATCAGCCCCAGCATTTT. Protein sequence: CAWSAAGVGNQPQHF.

This clone was counted a few times. This chain links TRBV18 with TRBJ2-5, with no clear D. This CDR3 contains 14 residues. Germline values: CDR1 KGHSH, CDR2 LQKENI. The V end was cut by 2 bases, the J end by 1 base, with 8 bases between. The CDR3 DNA follows: TGTGCCAGCTCACCAATTCAGGCCCAAGAGACCCAGTACTTC. This sequence encodes CASSPIQAQETQYF. The full variable domain, rest sourced from reference TRBV18 and TRBJ2-5, is NAGVMQNPRHLVRRRGQEARLRCSPMKGHSHVYWYRQLPEEGLKFMVYLQKENIIDESGMPKERFSAEFPKEGPSILRIQQVVRGDSAAYFCASSPIQAQETQYFGPGTRLLVL.

V usage is TRBV19 and J usage is TRBJ2-2; a possible D gene is TRBD2 (6 bases). Trimming shortened V by 7 bases and J by 5 bases, and 14 bases separated the two germline ends. The germline gives CDR1 LNHDA, CDR2 SQIVND (reference sequence). The CDR3 spans 14 residues. CDR3: CASKGVGGTGELFF. The DNA of the CDR3 is TGTGCCAGTAAGGGAGTGGGGGGAACCGGGGAGCTGTTTTTT.